The sample holds one count of the clone carrying this TCR beta chain. Antigen: not known. Sequenced by immunoSEQ multiplex PCR; TCRdb stores in-frame clones only, minus some. This table holds around 2.5 million clones, 93% found once. The sample is drawn from a study of shared clonotypes between healthy human individuals. Broader study findings: Sampling covered blood only; tissue repertoires likely differ. The authors expected sequencing depth to affect clonotype sharing among donors.

The donors were all Caucasian adults (living in Nashville, Tennessee). Looked up from germline, CDR1 is DFQATT and CDR2 is SNEGSKA (reference sequence). CDR3 length: 11 residues. Trimming stripped 6 bases from V and 4 bases from J, with 9 bases between. The receptor was derived from a man younger than 35 in good health. Some clones in this sample may be carry-over from other donors' samples. This chain links TRBV20-1 with TRBJ1-1; no firm D call. The sequenced sample consisted of naive CD4+ T cells from PBMCs. The subset is: CD45RA+ positively selected. The CDR3 DNA reads as TGCAGTGCAAAATTGGGCACTGAAGCTTTCTTT. It codes for CSAKLGTEAFF.